This record looks at one TCR beta chain sequence and its context. Antigen specificity is unknown. This sample is drawn from a study of vaccination effects on CD4 cells after COVID-19. Trimming removed 5 bases at V and 2 bases at J, with 12 bases between. Germline V gene lookup returns CDR1 MGHRA and CDR2 YSYEKL. This CDR3 region has 14 residues. This table comes from immunoSEQ multiplex PCR, and its TCRdb copy is limited to in-frame clones, with some not included. This table has about 28,000 clones, around 70% appearing once. After expansion with viral peptide pools in the ViraFEST assay, antigen-specific CD4+ T cells were sequenced. After roughly ten days in culture, the CD4+ T cells were isolated. Two doses of BNT162b2 or mRNA-1273 vaccine were administered to participants. Vaccine recipients, nucleocapsid antibody negative, had no prior SARS-CoV-2 infection. Days 3 and 7 were when half the medium was replaced with IL-2 medium.

This TCR was recovered from a human donor who received a COVID-19 vaccine. The starting material was CD4+ T cells from PBMCs cultured with HCoV-NL63 spike peptides, obtained after COVID-19 vaccination. The chain has TRBV4-1 and TRBJ2-5, with D hard to call. Here the CDR3 reads CASSDRTNQETQYF. DNA for the CDR3: TGCGCCAGCAGCGACCGGACCAATCAAGAGACCCAGTACTTC.